This T cell receptor (beta chain) appears in the sequencing data of a study of CD8 T cells in ankylosing spondylitis (dated by TCRdb to about 2017). In the study overall: T cell receptor beta repertoires were profiled in healthy donors and ankylosing spondylitis patients so that disease-linked TCR variants could be found. In total, the full study cohort was made up of some 110 healthy donors and 25 ankylosing spondylitis patients. Peripheral blood samples were taken, and synovial fluid was additionally collected from ankylosing spondylitis patients. The full study reports these points: According to the report, matched synovial fluid samples from ankylosing spondylitis patients were significantly enriched for the disease-linked clones. A CD8+ phenotype was shown by the disease-linked clones, which were found at relatively low frequencies in peripheral blood. A TCR beta motif of about 8 highly homologous amino acid variants appeared characteristic of blood from ankylosing spondylitis patients. Some motif variants had previously been reported in the synovial fluid and blood of reactive arthritis patients, which suggests shared mechanisms of disease initiation.

The CDR3 covers 15 residues, taking in both the cysteine and the phenylalanine. Only the CDR3 DNA stays, 45 bases, in frame from base 1. Trimming removed 5 bases from V and 2 bases from J; the gene matches leave 4 bases unexplained. This clonotype was seen more than once but under ten times. Its antigen remains unidentified. Base-call qualities are not available, and no considerably larger clone is one nucleotide away. These reads were obtained on an Illumina HiSeq 2500. Quantitative 5'-RACE with molecular barcodes was the method used to prepare the TCR beta libraries. The paper's processing steps were these. A new computational method, built on a probabilistic model of VDJ rearrangement, was used to identify disease-linked TCR variants. The public reads were run again by TCRdb, first through fastp at Q25 and then through MiXCR, and only productive beta chains were kept. Rows are unified per CDR3 protein, each entry keeping the most common DNA and genes. In this record, the V and J calls reflect TCRdb's handling and not the investigators' own analysis. Recorded for this sample are approximately 250,000 distinct CDR3 sequences; 32% of them occurred a single time. About 4.2% of the sample comes from the top ten.

Sequenced material: blood, either unsorted or a sorted T cell fraction (not recorded which). The V and J segments used are TRBV12-3 or TRBV12-4 and TRBJ2-7; 12 bases in between match TRBD2. This clonotype originated in a male donor with ankylosing spondylitis or in good health (not recorded which). The encoded CDR3 is CASSPRLAGAYEQYF. DNA sequence: TGTGCCAGCAGTCCCAGACTAGCGGGGGCCTACGAGCAGTACTTC.